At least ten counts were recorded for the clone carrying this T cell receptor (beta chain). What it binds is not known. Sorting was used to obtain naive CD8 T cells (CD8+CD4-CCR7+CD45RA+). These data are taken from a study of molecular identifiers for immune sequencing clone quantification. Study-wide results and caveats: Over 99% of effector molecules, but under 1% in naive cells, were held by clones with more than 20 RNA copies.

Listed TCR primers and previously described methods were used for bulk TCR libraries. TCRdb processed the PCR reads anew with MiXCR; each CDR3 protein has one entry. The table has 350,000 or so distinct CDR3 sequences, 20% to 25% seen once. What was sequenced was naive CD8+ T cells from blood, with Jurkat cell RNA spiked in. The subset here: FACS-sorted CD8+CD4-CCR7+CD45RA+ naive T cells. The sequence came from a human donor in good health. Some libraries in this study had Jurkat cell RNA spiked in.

CDR3 amino acids: CASSQEAAVSYNEQFF. CDR3 in DNA: TGCGCCAGCAGCCAAGAGGCTGCCGTCTCCTACAATGAGCAGTTCTTC. The chain couples TRBV4-3 to TRBJ2-1; the D is unclear. CDR1 and CDR2 from the germline V gene are LGHNA and YSLEER. V lost 0 bases and J lost 0, with 9 bases in between. The CDR3 has 16 amino acids.